This TCR beta chain was observed in a study of cytomegalovirus exposure and HLA in healthy donors. A word on this clone: Antigen unknown.

Whole-study findings and limits: HLA alleles were associated with 15,000 to 20,000 TCR beta sequences in a later analysis at 0.05 false discovery rate. Accurate HLA-A and HLA-B prediction from TCR beta sequences was reported for most subjects. A later analysis found TCR association rates differed by HLA locus, highest for DRB1 and lowest for HLA-C.

Trimming cost V 0 bases and J 6 bases; bases outside gene matches: 7. Germline values: CDR1 SGDLS, CDR2 YYNGEE. This CDR3 is built from 16 residues. PCR employed 60 Vbeta and 13 Jbeta primers. Assay used: immunoSEQ multiplex PCR; TCRdb lists only in-frame clones, some missing. Here the sample table reports fewer than 75,000 clones. The J gene is TRBJ2-3, the V gene TRBV9, with 10 bases matching TRBD2. This TCR was sampled from a boy younger than 18 in good health and CMV-seronegative. The source material was PBMCs. The CDR3 sequence: CASSVGDSGRRDTQYF. As DNA, the CDR3 is TGTGCCAGCAGCGTAGGTGATAGCGGGAGGCGGGATACGCAGTATTTT.